The 24 T cell receptor beta chains given below trace back to one sample, sequenced in a study of graft-versus-host responses after intestinal transplantation. Generated by immunoSEQ multiplex PCR, the TCRdb table keeps only in-frame clones and is missing some. Among about 90,000 clones listed, approximately 92% were seen once. No antigen has been assigned to these receptors. Source: unstimulated CD8+ T cells sorted from spleen or lymph node cells, taken before transplant. The receptors come from a human donor who was the organ donor for an intestinal transplant.

The chain links TRBV13 to TRBJ2-7; tentatively, D is TRBD1 (6 bases). Between the trimmed V and J ends, which lost 4 bases and 2 bases, there was a span of 12 bases. Germline CDR1 and CDR2: PRHDT and FYEKMQ (reference sequence). The CDR3 sequence is 14 residues long. Here the CDR3 DNA reads TGTGCCAGCAGCTCCATGGGACACGCCTACGAGCAGTACTTC. It encodes CASSSMGHAYEQYF.

J is TRBJ1-3 and V is TRBV11-2; no firm D call. CDR1 is SGHAT, CDR2 FQNNGV, per germline. The CDR3 length is 14 residues. V was clipped by 4 bases and J by 0 bases, with 7 bases between them. The CDR3: CASSSYGSGNTIYF. DNA for the CDR3: TGTGCCAGCAGCTCGTACGGCTCTGGAAACACCATATATTTT.

This clone was recorded once. V is TRBV4-1 and J is TRBJ2-7, with 9 bases aligning to TRBD2. This CDR3 spans 16 amino acids. V lost 0 bases and J lost 0; bases outside the gene matches: 3. The V gene's germline CDR1 is MGHRA and CDR2 YSYEKL. As DNA, the CDR3 is TGCGCCAGCAGCCAAGACAGCGGGGGGCACTCCTACGAGCAGTACTTC. Encoded protein: CASSQDSGGHSYEQYF.

The chain employs TRBV6-5 and TRBJ1-5, with TRBD1 as a possible D gene (5 bases). The CDR3 has 15 residues. The V gene lost 8 bases and the J gene lost 4 bases, with 18 bases spanning the gap. Germline V gene lookup returns CDR1 MNHEY and CDR2 SVGAGI. The CDR3 nucleotides are TGTGCCAGCTTGGGGGGGTATTCGGAGAATCAGCCCCAGCATTTT. Its translation: CASLGGYSENQPQHF.

This chain joins TRBV2 and TRBJ1-2; D not resolved. This CDR3 is 13 amino acids long. CDR1 and CDR2 from the germline V gene are SNHLY and FYNNEI. The ends were cut back, 4 bases at V and 8 bases at J, with 14 bases in the middle. The CDR3 sequence is CASSVAGGEGYTF. The CDR3 DNA reads as TGTGCCAGCAGTGTAGCGGGAGGAGAGGGCTACACCTTC.

V gene TRBV30 combines with J gene TRBJ2-7; 9 bases align to TRBD1. CDR3 length equals 14 residues. Germline V lookup: CDR1 GTSNPN, CDR2 SVGIG (reference sequence). V trimming: 3 bases; J trimming: 5 bases; junction bases outside the gene matches: 8. CDR3 nucleotide sequence: TGTGCCTGGAGCTCCGGGACAGGGCGCGACGAGCAGTACTTC. It codes for CAWSSGTGRDEQYF.

In nucleotides, the CDR3 is TGTGCCAGCAGCTTAGCGCTATACCCCCCCGGCTCCTACGAGCAGTACTTC. It specifies CASSLALYPPGSYEQYF. V usage is TRBV7-8 and J usage is TRBJ2-7; no firm D call. The CDR3 consists of 17 residues. Trimming stripped 0 bases from V and 0 bases from J, with 15 bases between. Germline CDR1 reads SGHVS; CDR2 reads FQNEAQ.

This chain connects TRBV27 to TRBJ1-4; 7 nucleotides match TRBD1. V shed 5 bases and J 0 bases; nucleotides not matched to a gene: 3. Germline V gene data show CDR1 as MNHEY and CDR2 as SMNVEV (reference sequence). The CDR3 runs to 15 residues. This CDR3 reads CASSPGGTTNEKLFF. CDR3 nucleotide sequence: TGTGCCAGCAGTCCAGGGGGTACAACTAATGAAAAACTGTTTTTT.

The V and J genes are TRBV11-2 and TRBJ2-7, with D possibly TRBD1 on 5 matching bases. This CDR3 has 15 residues. Germline V gene lookup returns CDR1 SGHAT and CDR2 FQNNGV. V lost 1 base and J 6 bases, leaving 16 bases between the germline ends. CDR3 sequence reads: CASSLGYRLGVEQYF. In nucleotides, the CDR3 is TGTGCCAGCAGCTTAGGATACAGGTTGGGTGTCGAGCAGTACTTC.

This rearrangement joins TRBV11-2 to TRBJ2-7; possibly TRBD2 for D (5 bases). This CDR3 contains 14 residues. With 5 bases removed from V and 7 bases from J, the gap between germline ends came to 18 bases. Germline loops: CDR1 SGHAT, CDR2 FQNNGV. CDR3 nucleotides: TGTGCCAGCAGCGAAAGAGGGCCCGCGCAGGAGCAGTACTTC. This gives the protein CASSERGPAQEQYF. Full variable domain (rest looked up from reference TRBV11-2 and TRBJ2-7): EAGVAQSPRYKIIEKRQSVAFWCNPISGHATLYWYQQILGQGPKLLIQFQNNGVVDDSQLPKDRFSAERLKGVDSTLKIQPAKLEDSAVYLCASSERGPAQEQYFGPGTRLTVT.

The CDR3 region has the DNA TGTGCCAGCAGCCCACCAGGCGGGGTCAGCTCCTACAATGAGCAGTTCTTC. It specifies CASSPPGGVSSYNEQFF. The chain recombines TRBV7-4 with TRBJ2-1; tentative D call: TRBD2 (6 bases). With 5 bases removed from V and 0 bases from J, the gap between germline ends came to 17 bases. The germline gives CDR1 SGHVT, CDR2 SQSDAQ. CDR3 length: 17 residues.

The V gene is TRBV18, the J gene TRBJ1-2, with 11 nucleotides matching TRBD1. V trimming: 5 bases; J trimming: 4 bases; junction bases outside the gene matches: 6. Germline V CDR1 and CDR2: KGHSH, LQKENI. The CDR3 sequence is 15 residues long. Here the CDR3 DNA reads TGTGCCAGCTCATCCGGGACAGGGGGTGGCTATGGCTACACCTTC. It yields the protein CASSSGTGGGYGYTF.

The rearrangement uses TRBV30 and TRBJ2-1, with 9 bases identical to TRBD2. The CDR3 totals 16 residues. Per the germline V gene, CDR1 is GTSNPN and CDR2 is SVGIG (reference sequence). With 5 bases clipped from V and 1 base from J, the junction kept 9 bases outside the gene matches. CDR3 amino acids: CAWAIAGAFSYNEQFF. The CDR3 DNA follows: TGTGCCTGGGCAATAGCGGGGGCCTTTTCCTACAATGAGCAGTTCTTC.

This chain connects TRBV11-2 to TRBJ2-5, with D hard to call. CDR1 and CDR2 from the germline V gene are SGHAT and FQNNGV. With 5 bases removed from V and 5 bases from J, the gap between germline ends came to 6 bases. This CDR3 has 11 residues. Written as DNA, the CDR3 is TGTGCCAGCAGCGCACATGAGACCCAGTACTTC. It is translated as CASSAHETQYF.

V gene TRBV5-1 combines with J gene TRBJ1-1, with D hard to call. The CDR3 runs 13 residues. Germline CDR1 reads SGHRS; CDR2 reads YFSETQ. V was cut by 5 bases and J by 4 bases, with 12 bases left in between. The CDR3 nucleotides are TGCGCCAGCAGTAACGGTGCGGGCACTGAAGCTTTCTTT. Translation: CASSNGAGTEAFF.

The chain joins TRBV2 to TRBJ1-2, with D unclear. This CDR3 is 13 amino acids long. Germline V gene sequence: CDR1 SNHLY, CDR2 FYNNEI. V was pared by 7 bases and J by 5 bases, with 14 bases between. For the CDR3, the DNA is TGTGCCAGCACTGGCTTTGAGGGATATGGCTACACCTTC. Protein: CASTGFEGYGYTF.

The J gene is TRBJ2-2, the V gene TRBV9, with TRBD2 identical over 8 bases. After removal of 3 bases from V and 6 bases from J, the junction contained 16 bases not matched to a gene. The germline CDR1 and CDR2 sequences are SGDLS and YYNGEE. The CDR3 is 18 amino acids. Here the CDR3 DNA reads TGTGCCAGCAGCGCTAGGGTGTCCAGCGGGAGCTTTGCCGGGGAGCTGTTTTTT. Translated: CASSARVSSGSFAGELFF.

In the case of this clone: The same CDR3 also results from other DNA sequences found in this sample. The chain employs TRBV7-3 and TRBJ2-3, with 12 bases that match TRBD2. V lost 5 bases and J lost 0; bases outside the gene matches: 0. The CDR3 covers 15 residues. Germline-derived CDR1 and CDR2 are SGHTA and FQGTGA. The CDR3 DNA sequence: TGTGCCAGCAGCCTAGCGGGAGGGAGCACAGATACGCAGTATTTT. Residues: CASSLAGGSTDTQYF.

The genes are TRBV7-9 and TRBJ2-4; D gene uncertain. Germline V lookup: CDR1 SEHNR, CDR2 FQNEAQ (reference sequence). The CDR3 contains 13 residues. V lost 5 bases, J lost 6 bases, and 11 bases lay in between. This CDR3 reads CASSRRVPNIQYF. CDR3 in DNA: TGTGCCAGCAGCCGAAGAGTCCCAAACATTCAGTACTTC. The entire variable domain, with the rest obtained from reference TRBV7-9 and TRBJ2-4, is as follows: DTGVSQNPRHKITKRGQNVTFRCDPISEHNRLYWYRQTLGQGPEFLTYFQNEAQLEKSRLLSDRFSAERPKGSFSTLEIQRTEQGDSAMYLCASSRRVPNIQYFGAGTRLSVL.

The genes are TRBV11-2 and TRBJ2-7, with D maybe TRBD1 (6 bases). CDR3 length: 14 residues. Trimming removed 0 bases at V and 3 bases at J, with 9 bases between. Germline-derived CDR1 and CDR2 are SGHAT and FQNNGV. This CDR3 reads CASSLDVGGYEQYF. In DNA, the CDR3 is TGTGCCAGCAGCTTAGATGTAGGGGGCTACGAGCAGTACTTC.

The chain carries TRBV9 and TRBJ2-3, with a weak D call TRBD1 (5 bases). The ends were cut back, 4 bases at V and 0 bases at J, with 18 bases in the middle. Germline V gene lookup returns CDR1 SGDLS and CDR2 YYNGEE. The CDR3 runs 17 residues. In DNA, the CDR3 is TGTGCCAGCAGCCCTTCCGAGTACAGGATTAGCACAGATACGCAGTATTTT. Protein sequence: CASSPSEYRISTDTQYF. Filled out from reference TRBV9 and TRBJ2-3, the complete variable domain reads DSGVTQTPKHLITATGQRVTLRCSPRSGDLSVYWYQQSLDQGLQFLIQYYNGEERAKGNILERFSAQQFPDLHSELNLSSLELGDSALYFCASSPSEYRISTDTQYFGPGTRLTVL.

The chain employs TRBV28 and TRBJ2-3; D is uncertain. Looked up from germline, CDR1 is MDHEN and CDR2 is SYDVKM. There are 13 residues in the CDR3. V lost 5 bases and J lost 1, with 7 bases in between. The CDR3 nucleotides are TGTGCCAGCAGTGAGGCGGGCACAGATACGCAGTATTTT. It is translated as CASSEAGTDTQYF.

This clone came up once. The rearrangement uses TRBV30 and TRBJ1-2, with unresolved D. This CDR3 comprises 11 residues. Trimming took 4 bases from V and 8 from J, leaving 11 bases between them. Germline CDR1 reads GTSNPN; CDR2 reads SVGIG (reference sequence). This CDR3 reads CAWTQPGGYTF. For the CDR3, the DNA is TGTGCCTGGACCCAACCGGGGGGCTACACCTTC.

The chain employs TRBV18 and TRBJ1-6, with 7 positions matching TRBD1. CDR3 length: 14 residues. Losses at the gene ends were 5 bases for V and 9 bases for J; bases not matched to a gene: 7. Germline values: CDR1 KGHSH, CDR2 LQKENI. As DNA, the CDR3 is TGTGCCAGCTCATTCAGACAGGGTGCTTCACCCCTCCACTTT. It yields the protein CASSFRQGASPLHF. Full variable domain (remainder filled in from reference TRBV18 and TRBJ1-6): NAGVMQNPRHLVRRRGQEARLRCSPMKGHSHVYWYRQLPEEGLKFMVYLQKENIIDESGMPKERFSAEFPKEGPSILRIQQVVRGDSAAYFCASSFRQGASPLHFGNGTRLTVT.